The clone carrying this T cell receptor (beta chain) appeared a single time. No antigen is known for it. Noted treatment: 19 received Ad26.COV2.S at low or high dose, single or two shots; about 5 received placebo; per-sample allocation not given. On day 63 after the first injection, vaccine and placebo recipients gave samples. At a Boston site, the person donating was an adult of 18-55 years. The study used a vaccine consisting of an Ad26 vector that expressed Wuhan-strain SARS-CoV-2 spike. Method: immunoSEQ multiplex PCR; TCRdb's copy keeps in-frame clones and lacks some. The table records roughly 350,000 clones, about 87% of them present only once. V was trimmed by 3 bases and J by 4 bases, leaving 9 bases between them. The CDR3 is 13 amino acids. Per the germline V gene, CDR1 is LGHNA and CDR2 is YSLEER. This entry belongs to a study of Ad26.COV2.S vaccination and SARS-CoV-2 variants. Study-level information: Administration of Ad26.COV2.S was intramuscular, either once or twice 56 days apart. Overall study results and limits: Placebo recipients showed lower spike-specific TCR breadth than vaccinees.

This clonotype was obtained from a person aged 18 to 65 who received the Ad26.COV2.S COVID-19 vaccine or a placebo. The rearrangement links TRBV4-3 to TRBJ1-2; D unresolved. The input for sequencing was peripheral blood, taken in a trial of Ad26.COV2.S vaccine versus placebo. CDR3 nucleotides: TGCGCCAGCAGCCAGGTGGCGGGCTATGGCTACACCTTC. Its translation: CASSQVAGYGYTF.